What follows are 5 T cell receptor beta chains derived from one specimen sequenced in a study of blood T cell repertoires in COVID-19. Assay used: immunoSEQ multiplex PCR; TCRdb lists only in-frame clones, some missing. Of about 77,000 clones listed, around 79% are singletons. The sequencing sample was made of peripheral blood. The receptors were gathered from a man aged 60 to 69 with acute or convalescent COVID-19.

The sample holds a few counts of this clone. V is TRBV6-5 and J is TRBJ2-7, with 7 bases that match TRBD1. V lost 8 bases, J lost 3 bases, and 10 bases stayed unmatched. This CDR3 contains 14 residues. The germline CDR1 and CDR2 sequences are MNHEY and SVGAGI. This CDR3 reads CASGTARVFYEQYF. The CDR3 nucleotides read TGTGCCAGCGGGACAGCAAGGGTTTTCTACGAGCAGTACTTC.

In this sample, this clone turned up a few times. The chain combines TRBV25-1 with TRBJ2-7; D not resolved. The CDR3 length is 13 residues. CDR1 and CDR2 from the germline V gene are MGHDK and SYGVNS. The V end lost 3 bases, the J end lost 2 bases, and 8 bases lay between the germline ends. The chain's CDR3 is CASSDVSTYEQYF. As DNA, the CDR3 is TGTGCCAGCAGTGATGTTTCCACCTACGAGCAGTACTTC.

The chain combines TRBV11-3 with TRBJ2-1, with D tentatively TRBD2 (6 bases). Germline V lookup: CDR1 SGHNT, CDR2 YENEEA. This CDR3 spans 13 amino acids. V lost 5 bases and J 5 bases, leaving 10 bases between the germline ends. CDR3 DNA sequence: TGTGCCAGCAGCGGCGGACTAAACAATGAGCAGTTCTTC. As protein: CASSGGLNNEQFF.

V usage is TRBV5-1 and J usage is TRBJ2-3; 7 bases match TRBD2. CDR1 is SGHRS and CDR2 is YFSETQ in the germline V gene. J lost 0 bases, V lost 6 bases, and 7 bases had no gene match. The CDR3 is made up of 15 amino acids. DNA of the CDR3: TGCGCCAGCAATCGGTGGGACTATAGCACAGATACGCAGTATTTT. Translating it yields CASNRWDYSTDTQYF.

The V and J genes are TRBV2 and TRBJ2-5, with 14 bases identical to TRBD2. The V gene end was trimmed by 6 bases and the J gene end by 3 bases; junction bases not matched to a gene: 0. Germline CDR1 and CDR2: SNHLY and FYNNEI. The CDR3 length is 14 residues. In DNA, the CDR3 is TGTGCCAGCAGGGGACTAGCGGGAGAAGAGACCCAGTACTTC. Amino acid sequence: CASRGLAGEETQYF.